Below are 3 T cell receptor beta chains sequenced from a single sample in a study of blood T cells in healthy people across ages. For the second PCR, which ran for 7 to 11 cycles, a sample-barcoded 5' primer and a J-beta primer mix were used. One entry per CDR3 protein results from TCRdb running MiXCR on the 5' RACE reads. The repertoire holds 550,000 to 800,000 distinct CDR3 sequences, roughly 32% seen once, with 15% in the top ten. The sample comprised blood. These TCRs come from an elderly woman in good health.

This clonotype was observed at least ten times. This chain connects TRBV2 to TRBJ1-2; D call uncertain. With 2 bases removed from V and 0 bases from J, the gap between germline ends came to 7 bases. The CDR3 is 14 residues long. The germline CDR1 and CDR2 sequences are SNHLY and FYNNEI. In DNA, the CDR3 is TGTGCCAGCAGTGAAACCTCTACTAACTATGGCTACACCTTC. Translation: CASSETSTNYGYTF.

This clonotype has a count of ten or more. The rearrangement links TRBV2 to TRBJ2-1; 12 bases fit TRBD2. V lost 4 bases and J lost 9; bases outside the gene matches: 4. Germline CDR1 reads SNHLY; CDR2 reads FYNNEI. This CDR3 has 14 residues. CDR3 residues: CASSAVGLAGEQFF. Written as DNA, the CDR3 is TGTGCCAGCAGTGCCGTGGGACTAGCGGGTGAGCAGTTCTTC.

In this sample, this clonotype turned up many times. V and J are TRBV28 and TRBJ1-5; 8 bases line up with TRBD1. This CDR3 region has 14 residues. The germline V gene has CDR1 MDHEN and CDR2 SYDVKM. J gave up 7 bases and V 4 bases, and 6 bases lay outside the gene matches. CDR3 bases: TGTGCCAGCAGTTATACAGGGGGAGGGCAGCCCCAGCATTTT. Translation gives CASSYTGGGQPQHF.